These 15 T cell receptor beta chains share one sample of origin, sequenced in a study of T-cell reconstitution after alpha-beta-depleted transplantation in children (dated by TCRdb to 2016 to 2017). This specimen's treatment or condition label, per the study, means: allogeneic hematopoietic cell transplantation with graft depleted of TCRalphabeta T cells and CD19 B cells. The library relied on PCR. The instrument was an Illumina HiSeq 2500. Molecular barcoding was employed in the preparation of TCR libraries, with unique molecular identifiers being used to normalize TCRbeta repertoire quantification. The public reads were quality trimmed at Q25 with fastp and then assembled into clones with MiXCR by TCRdb, keeping productive beta chains. Under each unique CDR3 protein, matching rows form one entry showing the most common genes and DNA. Counted in this sample were a few hundred thousand distinct CDR3 sequences; 13% of them appeared once. Of the sample, about 2.2% is held by the ten largest clones.

Sequencing was performed on PBMCs, mostly from graft donor cells, taken 360 days after TCRalphabeta/CD19-depleted stem cell transplant. These receptors came from a male patient between 5 and 17 years old who had a stem cell transplant for acute myeloid leukemia, so the T cells may come from the graft donor.

This clonotype occurred many times. The J gene is TRBJ2-7, the V gene TRBV28; 13 positions match TRBD2. The CDR3 is 14 residues long. CDR1 and CDR2 (germline): MDHEN, SYDVKM. With 8 bases clipped from V and 8 bases from J, the junction kept 9 bases outside the gene matches. The CDR3 DNA is TGTGCCAGCGACCGCGGACTAGCGGGAGTACAGCAGTACTTC. Protein product: CASDRGLAGVQQYF.

This clonotype was seen only a few times. This chain links TRBV12-3 or TRBV12-4 with TRBJ2-1, with 12 bases lining up with TRBD2. V dropped 6 bases and J dropped 3; count of bases not matched to a gene: 6. The CDR3 runs 16 residues. This CDR3 is CASSLGLAGFYNEQFF. CDR3 bases: TGTGCCAGCAGCCTGGGACTAGCGGGTTTCTACAATGAGCAGTTCTTC.

This clonotype was seen only a few times. The chain is built from TRBV9 and TRBJ2-2; D is possibly TRBD2 (6 bases). The CDR3 sequence is 15 residues long. V was shortened by 2 bases and J by 2 bases, with 10 bases between the two germline ends. Germline lookup yields CDR1 SGDLS and CDR2 YYNGEE. The CDR3: CASSVASVNTGELFF. The CDR3 coding sequence is TGTGCCAGCAGCGTGGCTAGCGTAAACACCGGGGAGCTGTTTTTT. The full variable domain, with the rest looked up from reference TRBV9 and TRBJ2-2, is DSGVTQTPKHLITATGQRVTLRCSPRSGDLSVYWYQQSLDQGLQFLIQYYNGEERAKGNILERFSAQQFPDLHSELNLSSLELGDSALYFCASSVASVNTGELFFGEGSRLTVL.

This clonotype was counted many times. This sequence joins TRBV2 and TRBJ2-7; no definite D call. V was pared by 3 bases and J by 4 bases, with 13 bases between. CDR1 is SNHLY, CDR2 FYNNEI, per germline. The CDR3 runs to 14 residues. The CDR3 spells CASSDKVSWYEQYF. CDR3 DNA: TGTGCCAGCAGTGACAAGGTCTCTTGGTACGAGCAGTACTTC.

This clonotype was detected ten times or more. The rearrangement links TRBV12-3 or TRBV12-4 to TRBJ2-2; no firm D call. V lost 7 bases and J 8 bases, leaving 14 bases between the germline ends. This CDR3 has 13 amino acids. This CDR3 is CASTSELGGELFF. The DNA of the CDR3 is TGTGCCAGCACCAGCGAGTTGGGGGGGGAGCTGTTTTTT.

In this sample, this clonotype turned up many times. CDR3 loop: CASSLATGTGELFF. CDR3 nucleotides: TGTGCCAGCAGTTTAGCAACGGGCACCGGGGAGCTGTTTTTT. The V gene is TRBV12-3 or TRBV12-4, the J gene TRBJ2-2; D not certain. Trimming took off 0 bases at V and 4 bases at J, with 6 bases between the two ends. The CDR3 loop spans 14 amino acids.

The chain is built from TRBV7-3 and TRBJ2-7; TRBD2 matches 8 bases. Trimming at V came to 5 bases and at J to 2 bases, leaving 8 bases not matched to a gene. CDR1 is SGHTA and CDR2 is FQGTGA in the germline V gene. The CDR3 covers 15 residues. The CDR3 is CASSLRGGPTYEQYF. The CDR3, as DNA: TGTGCCAGCAGCCTCCGGGGGGGGCCGACCTACGAGCAGTACTTC.

This clonotype was counted at least ten times. The chain has TRBV15 and TRBJ2-3; 8 nucleotides align to TRBD2. The CDR3 consists of 17 residues. The V gene end was trimmed by 2 bases and the J gene end by 0 bases; junction bases not matched to a gene: 7. Germline CDR1 and CDR2: LNHNV and YYDKDF (reference sequence). The CDR3 loop reads CATSRSGSFSSTDTQYF. Written as DNA, the CDR3 is TGTGCCACCAGCAGAAGCGGGAGCTTTTCTAGCACAGATACGCAGTATTTT.

V usage is TRBV12-3 or TRBV12-4 and J usage is TRBJ2-7; 7 positions match TRBD2. Trimming took 6 bases from V and 0 from J; bases not matched to a gene: 5. CDR3 size: 14 residues. CDR3 bases: TGTGCCAGCAGATCTAGCGGAATCTCCTACGAGCAGTACTTC. It codes for CASRSSGISYEQYF.

This clonotype was counted only a few times. The chain has TRBV29-1 and TRBJ2-7; a possible D gene is TRBD1 (5 bases). Per the germline V gene, CDR1 is SQVTM and CDR2 is ANQGSEA. Trimming removed 7 bases at V and 6 bases at J, with 13 bases between. The CDR3 has 11 residues. The chain's CDR3 is CSAERGSEQYF. CDR3 nucleotide sequence: TGCAGCGCCGAAAGGGGTAGCGAGCAGTACTTC.

This clonotype was detected ten times or more. The V and J genes are TRBV29-1 and TRBJ2-5; D perhaps matches TRBD2 (6 bases). The CDR3 covers 14 residues. V was cut by 5 bases and J by 5 bases, with 18 bases left in between. The germline gives CDR1 SQVTM, CDR2 ANQGSEA. CDR3 coding DNA: TGCAGCGTTTGGATCGGGCCGGGGAGGGAGACCCAGTACTTC. Translating it yields CSVWIGPGRETQYF. Full variable domain (rest looked up from reference TRBV29-1 and TRBJ2-5): SAVISQKPSRDICQRGTSLTIQCQVDSQVTMMFWYRQQPGQSLTLIATANQGSEATYESGFVIDKFPISRPNLTFSTLTVSNMSPEDSSIYLCSVWIGPGRETQYFGPGTRLLVL.

The gene calls are TRBV5-1 and TRBJ2-1; TRBD2 matches 13 bases. Trimming took 5 bases from V and 2 from J; bases not matched to a gene: 4. Germline V gene lookup returns CDR1 SGHRS and CDR2 YFSETQ. CDR3 size: 16 residues. CDR3 coding DNA: TGCGCCAGCAGTCTACTAGCGGGAGGGGCCTACAATGAGCAGTTCTTC. Encoded protein: CASSLLAGGAYNEQFF.

The V gene is TRBV6-2 or TRBV6-3, the J gene TRBJ2-1; D unclear. This CDR3 has 12 residues. Trimming shortened V by 2 bases and J by 8 bases, and 7 bases separated the two germline ends. The germline V gene has CDR1 MNHEY and CDR2 SVGEGT. The CDR3 loop reads CASSYSGYEQFF. CDR3 DNA sequence: TGTGCCAGCAGTTACAGTGGGTATGAGCAGTTCTTC.

This chain uses TRBV20-1 with TRBJ2-7; 10 bases are a match to TRBD1. Unmatched junction bases numbered 7, after V lost 3 bases and J lost 2 bases. Germline lookup yields CDR1 DFQATT and CDR2 SNEGSKA (reference sequence). This CDR3 comprises 15 residues. The CDR3 sequence: CSARGQGISPYEQYF. Written as DNA, the CDR3 is TGCAGTGCTAGGGGACAGGGGATTTCTCCCTACGAGCAGTACTTC.

This clonotype was picked up a small number of times. The rearrangement links TRBV7-2 to TRBJ2-7; 12 bases match TRBD2. The CDR3 is made up of 15 amino acids. In germline, CDR1 is SGHTA, CDR2 FQGNSA. Trimming at V came to 4 bases and at J to 3 bases, leaving 4 bases not matched to a gene. CDR3 sequence (DNA): TGTGCCAGCAGCTCGGGACTAGCGGGTATCTACGAGCAGTACTTC. It specifies CASSSGLAGIYEQYF.